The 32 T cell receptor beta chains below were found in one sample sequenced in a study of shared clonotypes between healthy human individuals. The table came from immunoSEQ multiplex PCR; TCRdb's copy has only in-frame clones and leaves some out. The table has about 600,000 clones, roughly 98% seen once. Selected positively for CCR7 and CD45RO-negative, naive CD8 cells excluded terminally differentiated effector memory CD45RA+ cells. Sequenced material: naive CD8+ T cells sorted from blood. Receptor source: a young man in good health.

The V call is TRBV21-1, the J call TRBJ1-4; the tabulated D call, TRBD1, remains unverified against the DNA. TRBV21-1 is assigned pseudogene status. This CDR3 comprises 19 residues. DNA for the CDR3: TGTGCCAGCAGCAAAACCGGGACACCAGGATTTGCAACTAATGAAAAACTGTTTTTT. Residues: CASSKTGTPGFATNEKLFF.

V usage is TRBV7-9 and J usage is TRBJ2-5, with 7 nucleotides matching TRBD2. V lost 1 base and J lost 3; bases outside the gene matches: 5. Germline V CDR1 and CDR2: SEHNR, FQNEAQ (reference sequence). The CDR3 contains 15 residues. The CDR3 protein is CASSLVGLAEETQYF. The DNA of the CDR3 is TGTGCCAGCAGCTTAGTCGGTCTAGCGGAAGAGACCCAGTACTTC. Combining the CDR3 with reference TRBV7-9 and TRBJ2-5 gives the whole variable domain DTGVSQNPRHKITKRGQNVTFRCDPISEHNRLYWYRQTLGQGPEFLTYFQNEAQLEKSRLLSDRFSAERPKGSFSTLEIQRTEQGDSAMYLCASSLVGLAEETQYFGPGTRLLVL.

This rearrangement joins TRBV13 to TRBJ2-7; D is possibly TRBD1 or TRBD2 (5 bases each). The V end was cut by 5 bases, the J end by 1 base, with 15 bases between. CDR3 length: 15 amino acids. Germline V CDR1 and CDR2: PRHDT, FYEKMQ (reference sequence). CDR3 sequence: CASSPPGDGSYEQYF. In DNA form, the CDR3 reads TGTGCCAGCAGCCCACCCGGGGACGGGTCCTACGAGCAGTACTTC. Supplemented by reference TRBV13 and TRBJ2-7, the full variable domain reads AAGVIQSPRHLIKEKRETATLKCYPIPRHDTVYWYQQGPGQDPQFLISFYEKMQSDKGSIPDRFSAQQFSDYHSELNMSSLELGDSALYFCASSPPGDGSYEQYFGPGTRLTVT.

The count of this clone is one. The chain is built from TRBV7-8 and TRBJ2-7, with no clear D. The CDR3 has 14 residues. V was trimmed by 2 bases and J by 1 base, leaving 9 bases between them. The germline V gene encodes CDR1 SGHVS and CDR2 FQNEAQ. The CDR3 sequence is CASSLPGVSYEQYF. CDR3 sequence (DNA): TGTGCCAGCAGCTTACCAGGCGTTTCCTACGAGCAGTACTTC.

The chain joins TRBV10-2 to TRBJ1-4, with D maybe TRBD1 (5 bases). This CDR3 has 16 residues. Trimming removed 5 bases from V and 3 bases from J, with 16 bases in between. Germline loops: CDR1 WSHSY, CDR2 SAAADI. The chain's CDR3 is CASSPSPGRANEKLFF. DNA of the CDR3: TGCGCCAGCAGTCCATCCCCAGGGCGCGCTAATGAAAAACTGTTTTTT.

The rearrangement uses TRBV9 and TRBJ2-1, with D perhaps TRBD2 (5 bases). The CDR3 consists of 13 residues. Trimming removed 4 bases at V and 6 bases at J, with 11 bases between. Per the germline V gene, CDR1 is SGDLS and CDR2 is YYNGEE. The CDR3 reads CASSPWTFNEQFF. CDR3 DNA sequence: TGTGCCAGCAGCCCTTGGACTTTCAATGAGCAGTTCTTC.

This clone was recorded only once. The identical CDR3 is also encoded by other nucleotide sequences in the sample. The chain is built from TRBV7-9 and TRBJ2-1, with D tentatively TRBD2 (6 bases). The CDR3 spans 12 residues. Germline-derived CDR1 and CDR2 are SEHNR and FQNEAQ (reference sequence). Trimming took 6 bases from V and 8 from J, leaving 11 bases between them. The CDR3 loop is CASSLGGYEQFF. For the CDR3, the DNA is TGTGCCAGCAGTCTGGGGGGATATGAGCAGTTCTTC.

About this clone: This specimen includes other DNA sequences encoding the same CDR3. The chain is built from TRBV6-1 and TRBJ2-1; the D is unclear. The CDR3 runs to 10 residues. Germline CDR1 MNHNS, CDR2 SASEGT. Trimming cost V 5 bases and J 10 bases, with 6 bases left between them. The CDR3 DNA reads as TGTGCCAGCAGTCTAAACGAGCAGTTCTTC. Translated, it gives CASSLNEQFF.

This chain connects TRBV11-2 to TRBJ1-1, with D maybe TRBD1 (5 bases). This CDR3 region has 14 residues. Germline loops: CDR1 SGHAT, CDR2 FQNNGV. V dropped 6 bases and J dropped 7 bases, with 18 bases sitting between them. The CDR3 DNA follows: TGTGCCAGCAGTCCAGCCGGGGCGCGCTTTGAAGCTTTCTTT. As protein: CASSPAGARFEAFF.

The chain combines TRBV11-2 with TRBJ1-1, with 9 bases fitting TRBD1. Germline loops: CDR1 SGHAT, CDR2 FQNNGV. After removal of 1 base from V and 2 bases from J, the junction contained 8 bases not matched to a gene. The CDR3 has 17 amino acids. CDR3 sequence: CASSLGFGTGHNTEAFF. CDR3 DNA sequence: TGTGCCAGCAGCTTAGGTTTCGGGACAGGGCATAACACTGAAGCTTTCTTT.

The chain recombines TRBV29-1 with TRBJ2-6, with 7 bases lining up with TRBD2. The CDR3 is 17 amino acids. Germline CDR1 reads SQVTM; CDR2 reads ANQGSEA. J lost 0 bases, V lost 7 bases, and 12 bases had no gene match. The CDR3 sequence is CSAWTRERNSGANVLTF. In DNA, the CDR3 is TGCAGCGCGTGGACGCGGGAGCGTAACTCTGGGGCCAACGTCCTGACTTTC.

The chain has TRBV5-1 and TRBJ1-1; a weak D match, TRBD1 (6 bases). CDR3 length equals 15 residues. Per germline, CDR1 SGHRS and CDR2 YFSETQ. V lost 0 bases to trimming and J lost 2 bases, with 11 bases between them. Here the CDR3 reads CASSLAGQINTEAFF. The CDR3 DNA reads TGCGCCAGCAGCTTGGCAGGACAGATCAACACTGAAGCTTTCTTT. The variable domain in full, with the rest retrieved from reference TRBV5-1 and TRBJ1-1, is KAGVTQTPRYLIKTRGQQVTLSCSPISGHRSVSWYQQTPGQGLQFLFEYFSETQRNKGNFPGRFSGRQFSNSRSEMNVSTLELGDSALYLCASSLAGQINTEAFFGQGTRLTVV.

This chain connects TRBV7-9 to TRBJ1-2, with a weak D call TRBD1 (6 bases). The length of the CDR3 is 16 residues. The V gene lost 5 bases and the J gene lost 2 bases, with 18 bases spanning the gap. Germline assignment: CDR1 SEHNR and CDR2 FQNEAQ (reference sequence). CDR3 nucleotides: TGTGCCAGCAGCCCCCCTTGGACAGTTGACAACTATGGCTACACCTTC. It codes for CASSPPWTVDNYGYTF.

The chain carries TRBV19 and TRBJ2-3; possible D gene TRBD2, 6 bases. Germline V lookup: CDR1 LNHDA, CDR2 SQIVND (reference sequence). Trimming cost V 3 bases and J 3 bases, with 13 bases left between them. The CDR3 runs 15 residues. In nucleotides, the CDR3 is TGTGCCAGTAGTATTGGGCTAGCGCTGACAGATACGCAGTATTTT. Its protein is CASSIGLALTDTQYF.

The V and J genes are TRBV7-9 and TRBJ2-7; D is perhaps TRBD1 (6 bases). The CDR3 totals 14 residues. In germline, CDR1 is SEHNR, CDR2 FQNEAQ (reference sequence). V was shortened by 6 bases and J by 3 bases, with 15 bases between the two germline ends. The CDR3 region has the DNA TGTGCCAGCAGTACAGGGTTTAATGGCTACGAGCAGTACTTC. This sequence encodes CASSTGFNGYEQYF.

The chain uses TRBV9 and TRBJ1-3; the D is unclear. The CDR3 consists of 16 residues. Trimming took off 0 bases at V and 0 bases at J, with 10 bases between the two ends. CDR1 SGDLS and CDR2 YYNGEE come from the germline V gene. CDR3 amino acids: CASSVVWALSGNTIYF. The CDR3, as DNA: TGTGCCAGCAGCGTAGTGTGGGCTCTCTCTGGAAACACCATATATTTT.

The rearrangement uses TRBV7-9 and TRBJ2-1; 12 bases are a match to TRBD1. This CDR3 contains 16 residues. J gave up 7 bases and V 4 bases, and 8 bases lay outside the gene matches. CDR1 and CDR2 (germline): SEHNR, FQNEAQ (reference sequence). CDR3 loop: CASSSLGGQGANEQFF. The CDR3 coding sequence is TGTGCCAGCAGCTCCCTGGGGGGACAGGGGGCTAATGAGCAGTTCTTC.

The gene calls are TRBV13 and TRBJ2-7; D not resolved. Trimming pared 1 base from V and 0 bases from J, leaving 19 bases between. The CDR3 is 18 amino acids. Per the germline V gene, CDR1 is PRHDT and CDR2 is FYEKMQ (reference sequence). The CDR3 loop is CASSLASWSVNSSYEQYF. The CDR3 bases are TGTGCCAGCAGCTTAGCTTCCTGGTCGGTAAATAGCTCCTACGAGCAGTACTTC.

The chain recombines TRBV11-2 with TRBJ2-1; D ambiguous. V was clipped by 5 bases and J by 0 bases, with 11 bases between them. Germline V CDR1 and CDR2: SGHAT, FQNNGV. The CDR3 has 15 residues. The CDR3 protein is CASSLIDSSYNEQFF. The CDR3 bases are TGTGCCAGCAGCCTGATCGATAGCTCCTACAATGAGCAGTTCTTC.

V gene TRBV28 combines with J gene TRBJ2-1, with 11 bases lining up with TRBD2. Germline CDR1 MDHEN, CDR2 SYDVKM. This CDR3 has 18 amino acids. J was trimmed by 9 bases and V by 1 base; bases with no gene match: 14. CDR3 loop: CASSLFTSLAGVDLEQFF. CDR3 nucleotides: TGTGCCAGCAGTTTATTTACGTCACTAGCGGGAGTTGACCTTGAGCAGTTCTTC.

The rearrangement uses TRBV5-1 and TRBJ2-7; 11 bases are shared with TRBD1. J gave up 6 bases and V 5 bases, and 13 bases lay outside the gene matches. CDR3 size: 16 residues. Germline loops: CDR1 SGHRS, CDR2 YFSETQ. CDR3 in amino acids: CASSTLSSGTGGEQYF. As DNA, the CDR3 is TGCGCCAGCAGTACTCTTTCCTCCGGGACAGGGGGCGAGCAGTACTTC.

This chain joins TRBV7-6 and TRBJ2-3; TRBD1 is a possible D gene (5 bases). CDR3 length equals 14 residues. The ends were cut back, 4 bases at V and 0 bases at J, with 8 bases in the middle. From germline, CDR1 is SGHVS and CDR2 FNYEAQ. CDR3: CASSSRVSTDTQYF. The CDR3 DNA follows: TGTGCCAGCAGCTCCAGGGTGAGCACAGATACGCAGTATTTT. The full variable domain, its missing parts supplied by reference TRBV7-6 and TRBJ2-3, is GAGVSQSPRYKVTKRGQDVALRCDPISGHVSLYWYRQALGQGPEFLTYFNYEAQQDKSGLPNDRFSAERPEGSISTLTIQRTEQRDSAMYRCASSSRVSTDTQYFGPGTRLTVL.

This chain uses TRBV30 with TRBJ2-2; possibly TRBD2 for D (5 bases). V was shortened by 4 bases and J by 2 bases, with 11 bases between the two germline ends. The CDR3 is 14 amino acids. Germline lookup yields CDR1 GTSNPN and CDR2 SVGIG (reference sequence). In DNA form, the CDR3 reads TGTGCCTGGACCCCGGGGTCAAACACCGGGGAGCTGTTTTTT. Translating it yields CAWTPGSNTGELFF.

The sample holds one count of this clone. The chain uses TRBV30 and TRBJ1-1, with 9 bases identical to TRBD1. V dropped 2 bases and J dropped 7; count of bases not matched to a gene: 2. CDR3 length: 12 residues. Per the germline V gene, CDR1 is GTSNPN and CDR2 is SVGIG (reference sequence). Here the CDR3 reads CAWSQGQGEAFF. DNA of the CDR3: TGTGCCTGGAGTCAGGGACAGGGTGAAGCTTTCTTT.

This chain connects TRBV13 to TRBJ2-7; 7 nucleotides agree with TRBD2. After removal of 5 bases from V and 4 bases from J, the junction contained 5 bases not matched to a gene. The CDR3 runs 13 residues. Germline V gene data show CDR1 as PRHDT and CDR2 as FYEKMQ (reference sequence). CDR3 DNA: TGTGCCAGCAGCCCGGGGGGTGCATACGAGCAGTACTTC. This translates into CASSPGGAYEQYF.

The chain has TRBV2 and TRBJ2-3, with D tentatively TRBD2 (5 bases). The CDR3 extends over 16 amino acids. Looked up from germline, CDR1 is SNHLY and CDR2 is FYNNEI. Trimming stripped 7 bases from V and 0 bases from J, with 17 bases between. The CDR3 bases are TGTGCCAGCACCCACTTTAGCGTCGGGAGCACAGATACGCAGTATTTT. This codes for CASTHFSVGSTDTQYF.

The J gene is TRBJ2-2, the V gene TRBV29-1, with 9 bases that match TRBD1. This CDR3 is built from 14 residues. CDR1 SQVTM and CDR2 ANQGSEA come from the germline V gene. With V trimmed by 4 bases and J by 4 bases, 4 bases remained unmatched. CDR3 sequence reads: CSVAPDRGTGELFF. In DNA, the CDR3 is TGCAGCGTTGCTCCGGACAGGGGCACCGGGGAGCTGTTTTTT.

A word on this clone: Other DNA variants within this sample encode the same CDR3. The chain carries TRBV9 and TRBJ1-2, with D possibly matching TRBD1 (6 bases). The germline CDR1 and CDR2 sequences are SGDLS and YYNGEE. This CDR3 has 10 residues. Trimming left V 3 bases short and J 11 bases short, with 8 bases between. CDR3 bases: TGTGCCAGCAGCGGAGGGGGGTACACCTTC. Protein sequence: CASSGGGYTF.

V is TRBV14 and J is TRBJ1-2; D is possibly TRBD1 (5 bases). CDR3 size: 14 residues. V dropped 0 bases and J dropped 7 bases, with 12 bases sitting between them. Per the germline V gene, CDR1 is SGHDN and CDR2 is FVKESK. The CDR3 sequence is CASSQDAGRGGYTF. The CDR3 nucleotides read TGTGCCAGCAGCCAAGATGCGGGGCGAGGTGGCTACACCTTC.

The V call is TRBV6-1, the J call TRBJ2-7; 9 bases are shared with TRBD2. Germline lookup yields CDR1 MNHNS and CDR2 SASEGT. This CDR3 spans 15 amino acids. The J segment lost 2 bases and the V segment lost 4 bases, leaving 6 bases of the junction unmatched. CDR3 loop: CASSAVSSGAYEQYF. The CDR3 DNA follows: TGTGCCAGCAGTGCTGTGTCTAGCGGGGCCTACGAGCAGTACTTC.

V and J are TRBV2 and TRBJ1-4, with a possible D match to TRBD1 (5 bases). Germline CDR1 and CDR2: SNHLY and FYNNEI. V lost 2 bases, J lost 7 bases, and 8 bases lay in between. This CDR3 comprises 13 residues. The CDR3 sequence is CASSEPRVEKLFF. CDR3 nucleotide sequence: TGTGCCAGCAGTGAACCCAGGGTTGAAAAACTGTTTTTT.

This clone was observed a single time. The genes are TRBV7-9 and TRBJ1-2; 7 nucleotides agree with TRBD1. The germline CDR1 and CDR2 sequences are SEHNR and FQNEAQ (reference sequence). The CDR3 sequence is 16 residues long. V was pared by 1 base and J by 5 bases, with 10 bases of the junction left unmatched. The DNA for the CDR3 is TGTGCCAGCAGCTTAGGGAACACCGGGACAGATTATGGCTACACCTTC. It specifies CASSLGNTGTDYGYTF.